This TCR beta chain was recorded in a study of vaccination and CD4 T cells after COVID-19. Across the whole study: Post-COVID samples were collected a median roughly 92 days following diagnosis, spanning 35 to 161. Cultures acting as controls obtained a CEFX pool, an HIV-1 Nef pool, or no peptide.

Once obtained from cultured CD4+ T cells, the DNA was sequenced using the Oncomine TCR Beta short-read assay. TCRdb independently ran MiXCR on the PCR reads; one entry per CDR3 protein. The sample consists of approximately 13,000 distinct CDR3 sequences, just under 30% of them appearing once. J lost 7 bases, V lost 1 base, and 8 bases had no gene match. CDR3 length: 15 amino acids. Per the germline V gene, CDR1 is GTSNPN and CDR2 is SVGIG (reference sequence). As for this clonotype: Antigen specificity is unknown.

Treatment described: 10-day PBMC culture with coronavirus spike peptide pools or control peptides (ViraFEST assay). The chain joins TRBV30 to TRBJ2-3; 10 nucleotides match TRBD2. This clonotype was sampled from a human donor who received a COVID-19 vaccine. The starting material was CD4+ T cells from blood, cultured in vitro, obtained before SARS-CoV-2 vaccination. The CDR3 nucleotides read TGTGCCTGGAGTGACGTAGCGGGGGGCCCCTATACGCAGTATTTT. This sequence encodes CAWSDVAGGPYTQYF.